One and the same sample provided the 10 T cell receptor beta chains below, sequenced in a study of cytomegalovirus exposure and HLA in healthy donors. The study ran its PCR with 60 Vbeta and 13 Jbeta primers. Clones were sequenced by immunoSEQ multiplex PCR, and TCRdb holds only the in-frame ones, with some missing. The sample shows just under 150,000 clones, 75% to 90% of them seen only once. The sample taken for sequencing was PBMCs. These receptors came from a woman between 25 and 40 years old in good health and CMV-seronegative.

CDR3 coding DNA: TGCGCCAGCAGCTTGCACGGGAACACTGAAGCTTTCTTT. Translated, it gives CASSLHGNTEAFF. The chain combines TRBV5-1 with TRBJ1-1; no clear D. The V gene lost 1 base and the J gene lost 1 base, with 5 bases spanning the gap. The germline V gene has CDR1 SGHRS and CDR2 YFSETQ. The CDR3 covers 13 residues.

This chain links TRBV2 with TRBJ2-1; D is possibly TRBD1 (5 bases). V lost 4 bases and J lost 6, with 22 bases in between. The CDR3 runs 17 residues. Germline CDR1 SNHLY, CDR2 FYNNEI. The chain's CDR3 is CASSVDQRNSRANEQFF. CDR3 nucleotide sequence: TGTGCCAGCAGTGTTGACCAGAGGAACTCCAGGGCCAATGAGCAGTTCTTC.

The chain carries TRBV28 and TRBJ2-3, with 9 bases fitting TRBD2. Trimming at V came to 9 bases and at J to 1 base, leaving 14 bases not matched to a gene. The CDR3 is 17 amino acids. Germline CDR1 MDHEN, CDR2 SYDVKM. The CDR3 loop reads CASPPTGLAGRTDTQYF. For the CDR3, the DNA is TGTGCCAGTCCCCCCACAGGTCTAGCGGGGCGCACAGATACGCAGTATTTT.

The rearrangement joins TRBV5-1 to TRBJ2-3, with TRBD1 matching 8 bases. Germline-derived CDR1 and CDR2 are SGHRS and YFSETQ. V shed 4 bases, J shed 2 bases, and the junction held 9 bases outside the gene matches. The CDR3 covers 16 residues. The CDR3 DNA follows: TGCGCCAGCAGCCTCATGAGGACAGGGCACACAGATACGCAGTATTTT. Residues: CASSLMRTGHTDTQYF.

The chain recombines TRBV19 with TRBJ2-7, with TRBD2 matching 8 bases. The CDR3 is 14 residues long. Germline trimming cut 5 bases from V and 1 base from J; bases unmatched to any gene: 4. Germline V gene sequence: CDR1 LNHDA, CDR2 SQIVND (reference sequence). The DNA for the CDR3 is TGTGCCAGTAGTGCGTCTAGCGGGTCCTACGAGCAGTACTTC. This translates into CASSASSGSYEQYF.

In DNA form, the CDR3 reads TGTGCCAGTAGTACACGGACAGGGGGCCCCTACGAGCAGTACTTC. It encodes CASSTRTGGPYEQYF. The rearrangement links TRBV19 to TRBJ2-7, with 11 bases aligning to TRBD1. Germline V gene lookup returns CDR1 LNHDA and CDR2 SQIVND (reference sequence). The length of the CDR3 is 15 residues. The V gene end was trimmed by 4 bases and the J gene end by 2 bases; junction bases not matched to a gene: 4.

CDR3 loop: CSVEKVRGGEQYF. The CDR3, as DNA: TGCAGCGTTGAAAAAGTGCGCGGGGGAGAGCAGTACTTC. The rearrangement joins TRBV29-1 to TRBJ2-7; 7 positions agree with TRBD2. Germline CDR1 and CDR2: SQVTM and ANQGSEA. V dropped 2 bases and J dropped 7; count of bases not matched to a gene: 8. The CDR3 is 13 residues long.

The rearrangement links TRBV5-1 to TRBJ2-7; TRBD2 matches 7 bases. Germline V gene data show CDR1 as SGHRS and CDR2 as YFSETQ. After removal of 0 bases from V and 3 bases from J, the junction contained 9 bases not matched to a gene. The CDR3 covers 16 residues. This CDR3 reads CASSLAGGIIVYEQYF. The CDR3 region has the DNA TGCGCCAGCAGCTTGGCCGGGGGGATAATCGTCTACGAGCAGTACTTC.

The table lists this clone with a count of one. The V call is TRBV5-6, the J call TRBJ2-7, with 8 bases fitting TRBD1. Germline loops: CDR1 SGHDT, CDR2 YYEEEE. This CDR3 has 15 residues. V dropped 0 bases and J dropped 3; count of bases not matched to a gene: 5. Here the CDR3 DNA reads TGTGCCAGCAGCTTGGTGCTAGACAGGGGCTACGAGCAGTACTTC. Amino acids: CASSLVLDRGYEQYF.

This rearrangement joins TRBV30 to TRBJ1-4; D unclear. V lost 5 bases to trimming and J lost 3 bases, with 13 bases between them. Germline CDR1 and CDR2: GTSNPN and SVGIG (reference sequence). The CDR3 extends over 14 amino acids. DNA for the CDR3: TGTGCCTGGTCGTACTCGGGGTCTAATGAAAAACTGTTTTTT. Amino acid sequence: CAWSYSGSNEKLFF.